This T cell receptor (beta chain) was obtained from a study of identical twins. Overall study results and limits: Excess low generation probability was seen in twin-shared out-of-frame alpha sequences. The conclusions drew on cross-sectional statistical analysis instead of tracking the same donors.

This clonotype occurred a few times. Its antigen remains unidentified. The cDNA had a unique molecular identifier and a template-switch universal primer site. TCRdb fed the 5' RACE reads into MiXCR, producing one record per CDR3 protein. The profile covers around 490,000 distinct CDR3 sequences, with about 22% appearing a single time and around 0.48% taken by the ten largest. This CDR3 is 12 amino acids long. The V gene lost 9 bases and the J gene lost 2 bases, with 10 bases spanning the gap. Germline CDR1 ENHRY, CDR2 SYGVKD. A further study also used this sample, focusing on yellow fever vaccine responses in identical twins.

The clonotype comes from a woman under 30 in good health. V gene TRBV10-3 combines with J gene TRBJ2-5; D is perhaps TRBD2 (6 bases). Sequenced: CD4+ T cells sorted from blood. The CDR3, as DNA: TGTGCCATAAGGGACTTTCAAGAGACCCAGTACTTC. Translation gives CAIRDFQETQYF.